This T cell receptor beta chain stems from a study of blood T cell repertoires in COVID-19. As for the study in general: Nucleic acid was either cDNA or gDNA, and it came from T cells, B-cell-depleted T cells, or PBMCs.

The trim removed 0 bases at V and 3 bases at J, leaving 2 bases unmatched. CDR1 SGHKS and CDR2 YYEKEE come from the germline V gene (reference sequence). This CDR3 contains 15 residues. Data came from immunoSEQ multiplex PCR; TCRdb stores just in-frame clones and leaves some out. The sample records some 80,000 clones, around nine tenths being singletons. The sequenced sample consisted of peripheral blood. The sequence was obtained from a woman of 80 years or more with active or convalescent COVID-19. The rearrangement joins TRBV5-5 to TRBJ2-2, with 7 bases lining up with TRBD2. CDR3 sequence (DNA): TGTGCCAGCAGCTTGGCGGGGAGGGACACCGGGGAGCTGTTTTTT. This codes for CASSLAGRDTGELFF. Full variable domain (rest looked up from reference TRBV5-5 and TRBJ2-2): DAGVTQSPTHLIKTRGQQVTLRCSPISGHKSVSWYQQVLGQGPQFIFQYYEKEERGRGNFPDRFSARQFPNYSSELNVNALLLGDSALYLCASSLAGRDTGELFFGEGSRLTVL.